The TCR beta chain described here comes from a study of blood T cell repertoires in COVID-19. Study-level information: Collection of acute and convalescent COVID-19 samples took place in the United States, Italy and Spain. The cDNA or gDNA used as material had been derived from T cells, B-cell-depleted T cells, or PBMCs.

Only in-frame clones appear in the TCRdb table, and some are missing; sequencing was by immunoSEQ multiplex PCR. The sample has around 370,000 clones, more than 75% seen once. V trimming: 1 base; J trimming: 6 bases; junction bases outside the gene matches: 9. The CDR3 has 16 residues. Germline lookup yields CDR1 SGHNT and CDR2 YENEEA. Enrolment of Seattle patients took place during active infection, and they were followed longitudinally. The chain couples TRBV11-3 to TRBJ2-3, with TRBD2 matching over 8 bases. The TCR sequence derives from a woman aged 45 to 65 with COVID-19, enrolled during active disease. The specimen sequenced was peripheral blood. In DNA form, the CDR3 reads TGTGCCAGCAGCTTAGGTCCAGCGGGAGTGTCGGATACGCAGTATTTT. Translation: CASSLGPAGVSDTQYF. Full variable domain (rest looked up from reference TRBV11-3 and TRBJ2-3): EAGVVQSPRYKIIEKKQPVAFWCNPISGHNTLYWYLQNLGQGPELLIRYENEEAVDDSQLPKDRFSAERLKGVDSTLKIQPAELGDSAVYLCASSLGPAGVSDTQYFGPGTRLTVL.